A single sample is the source of the 15 T cell receptor beta chains below, sequenced in a study of cytomegalovirus exposure and HLA in healthy donors (dated by TCRdb to 2017 to 2019). Library preparation used the immunoSEQ multiplex PCR assay. For the multiplex PCR, a mixture combining 60 forward primers for TCR Vbeta segments and 13 reverse primers for TCR Jbeta segments was used. As stored in TCRdb, this immuneACCESS dataset retains in-frame rearrangements with V and J assigned. A fraction of the clones does not appear; measured against another copy, unresolved V genes explain less than half of the discrepancy, and the remainder lacks a known reason. The sample data list tens of thousands of clones, and roughly 88% of these were observed just once. Under 20% of the sample is taken by the ten largest. The specimen was PBMCs. These receptors came from a man between 65 and 85 years old in good health and CMV-seropositive.

The CDR3 DNA follows: TGCGCCAGCAGCTTGGCTTCAGGATCGAGTGGCTACACCTTC. It encodes CASSLASGSSGYTF. The chain employs TRBV5-1 and TRBJ1-2, with D hard to call. V dropped 0 bases and J dropped 7 bases, with 13 bases sitting between them. The CDR3 loop spans 14 amino acids. Germline V CDR1 and CDR2: SGHRS, YFSETQ. Using reference TRBV5-1 and TRBJ1-2 for the parts outside the CDR3, the full variable domain is KAGVTQTPRYLIKTRGQQVTLSCSPISGHRSVSWYQQTPGQGLQFLFEYFSETQRNKGNFPGRFSGRQFSNSRSEMNVSTLELGDSALYLCASSLASGSSGYTFGSGTRLTVV.

Of note for this clone: The sample contains more than one DNA sequence encoding this CDR3. The genes are TRBV19 and TRBJ1-5, with 7 bases that match TRBD1. CDR3 length: 14 amino acids. The ends lost 5 bases at V and 2 bases at J; junction bases unmatched: 3. Germline V gene lookup returns CDR1 LNHDA and CDR2 SQIVND (reference sequence). For the CDR3, the DNA is TGTGCCAGTAGTGTAACAGGGGGCAATCAGCCCCAGCATTTT. Protein: CASSVTGGNQPQHF. Full variable domain (missing parts from reference TRBV19 and TRBJ1-5): DGGITQSPKYLFRKEGQNVTLSCEQNLNHDAMYWYRQDPGQGLRLIYYSQIVNDFQKGDIAEGYSVSREKKESFPLTVTSAQKNPTAFYLCASSVTGGNQPQHFGDGTRLSIL.

The CDR3 loop reads CASSILGTGQVYSGANVLTF. The CDR3 bases are TGTGCCAGTAGCATCCTGGGGACGGGACAGGTCTACTCTGGGGCCAACGTCCTGACTTTC. The chain links TRBV19 to TRBJ2-6; TRBD1 aligns across 8 bases. The CDR3 has 20 amino acids. Germline V gene sequence: CDR1 LNHDA, CDR2 SQIVND (reference sequence). The trim removed 6 bases at V and 0 bases at J, leaving 16 bases unmatched.

The V call is TRBV7-9, the J call TRBJ2-3, with 9 bases fitting TRBD2. This CDR3 spans 15 amino acids. Looked up from germline, CDR1 is SEHNR and CDR2 is FQNEAQ (reference sequence). Trimming cost V 2 bases and J 0 bases; bases outside gene matches: 0. CDR3 in DNA: TGTGCCAGCAGCTTACTAGCGGGGAGCACAGATACGCAGTATTTT. This encodes CASSLLAGSTDTQYF.

The chain uses TRBV10-3 and TRBJ1-5; no reliable D call. The V gene's germline CDR1 is ENHRY and CDR2 SYGVKD. Trimming took off 0 bases at V and 3 bases at J, with 12 bases between the two ends. This CDR3 spans 16 amino acids. The CDR3 region has the DNA TGTGCCATCAGTGAGTCGATCGGTGCGAACAATCAGCCCCAGCATTTT. Translation: CAISESIGANNQPQHF.

The V call is TRBV4-3, the J call TRBJ1-5, with a possible D match to TRBD1 (6 bases). There are 16 residues in the CDR3. Germline assignment: CDR1 LGHNA and CDR2 YSLEER. Trimming shortened V by 0 bases and J by 4 bases, and 13 bases separated the two germline ends. In DNA form, the CDR3 reads TGCGCCAGCAGCCAAGATTCAGGGGTTGATAATCAGCCCCAGCATTTT. This encodes CASSQDSGVDNQPQHF.

The rearrangement uses TRBV28 and TRBJ1-1, with D maybe TRBD1 (5 bases). Germline V gene lookup returns CDR1 MDHEN and CDR2 SYDVKM. The CDR3 is made up of 11 amino acids. The V end lost 8 bases, the J end lost 3 bases, and 7 bases lay between the germline ends. CDR3 in DNA: TGTGCCAGCCGGGGGTACACTGAAGCTTTCTTT. This translates into CASRGYTEAFF.

In this sample, this clone turned up once. V usage is TRBV25-1 and J usage is TRBJ2-1; 8 bases map to TRBD2. V dropped 7 bases and J dropped 8; count of bases not matched to a gene: 13. Germline assignment: CDR1 MGHDK and CDR2 SYGVNS. This CDR3 contains 15 residues. The CDR3 DNA is TGTGCCAGCACGGGGGGGGCCGCACCATCCGATGAGCAGTTCTTC. It specifies CASTGGAAPSDEQFF. Complete variable domain (other parts from reference TRBV25-1 and TRBJ2-1): EADIYQTPRYLVIGTGKKITLECSQTMGHDKMYWYQQDPGMELHLIHYSYGVNSTEKGDLSSESTVSRIRTEHFPLTLESARPSHTSQYLCASTGGAAPSDEQFFGPGTRLTVL.

The genes are TRBV2 and TRBJ2-2; the match to TRBD1 covers 10 bases. Germline trimming cut 6 bases from V and 6 bases from J; bases unmatched to any gene: 4. Germline CDR1 reads SNHLY; CDR2 reads FYNNEI. This CDR3 has 14 amino acids. The DNA for the CDR3 is TGTGCCAGCAGGGACAGGGGGTCGGCCGGGGAGCTGTTTTTT. Amino acid sequence: CASRDRGSAGELFF.

The genes are TRBV13 and TRBJ2-3; TRBD2 agrees at 11 bases. CDR1 PRHDT and CDR2 FYEKMQ come from the germline V gene (reference sequence). The CDR3 runs 16 residues. With V trimmed by 5 bases and J by 2 bases, 6 bases remained unmatched. The CDR3 sequence: CASSPRTSGYTDTQYF. The CDR3 DNA reads as TGTGCCAGCAGCCCAAGGACTAGCGGGTACACAGATACGCAGTATTTT.

V gene TRBV28 combines with J gene TRBJ2-6; 8 positions match TRBD1. V lost 5 bases to trimming and J lost 0 bases; unmatched junction nucleotides: 12. CDR1 and CDR2 from the germline V gene are MDHEN and SYDVKM. This CDR3 spans 19 amino acids. The CDR3 DNA follows: TGTGCCAGCAGTCCACCGCCGACAGGGGCCCACTCTGGGGCCAACGTCCTGACTTTC. It specifies CASSPPPTGAHSGANVLTF.

The chain recombines TRBV2 with TRBJ1-4, with TRBD1 matching over 7 bases. This CDR3 comprises 14 residues. The V and J ends lost 7 bases and 8 bases, in that order; junction bases with no gene match: 10. Germline lookup yields CDR1 SNHLY and CDR2 FYNNEI. The CDR3 DNA sequence: TGTGCCAGCACCCCGACAGGGTTGCGAGAAAAACTGTTTTTT. This codes for CASTPTGLREKLFF.

The chain joins TRBV19 to TRBJ1-1; D unresolved. Trimming left V 7 bases short and J 3 bases short, with 9 bases between. Germline V lookup: CDR1 LNHDA, CDR2 SQIVND (reference sequence). CDR3 length equals 12 residues. CDR3 protein: CASKLRDTEAFF. The CDR3, as DNA: TGTGCCAGTAAGTTGAGGGACACTGAAGCTTTCTTT.

The chain uses TRBV2 and TRBJ2-7, with 9 bases aligning to TRBD1. Germline CDR1 and CDR2: SNHLY and FYNNEI. The CDR3 length is 14 residues. The trim removed 7 bases at V and 4 bases at J, leaving 8 bases unmatched. CDR3 region: CASISGQGWYEQYF. The CDR3 nucleotides are TGTGCCAGCATATCGGGACAGGGTTGGTACGAGCAGTACTTC.

This clone appeared a single time. The chain employs TRBV30 and TRBJ1-6, with a tentative D call TRBD1 (6 bases). Trimming removed 0 bases at V and 5 bases at J, with 11 bases between. Germline assignment: CDR1 GTSNPN and CDR2 SVGIG (reference sequence). CDR3 length equals 15 residues. The CDR3 reads CAWSVGGTNNSPLHF. CDR3 DNA: TGTGCCTGGAGTGTAGGGGGAACTAATAATTCACCCCTCCACTTT.